Listed here is a single T cell receptor beta chain. All donors were Caucasian adults living in Nashville, Tennessee. In the study's own analysis: Because ImmunoSEQ provided only junction sequences with no quality scores, the filtering differed. The repertoire was sequenced with immunoSEQ multiplex PCR; TCRdb's copy has only in-frame clones and lacks some. V, J and clone size derive from that table, while D and trimming were established from the DNA sequence. This sample has about 1.5 million clones, with over 95% found just once. The data are from a study of shared clonotypes between healthy human individuals. Study-level information: A few men and a couple of women, aged 18 to 49, were donors.

The J segment lost 9 bases and the V segment lost 4 bases, leaving 4 bases of the junction unmatched. The CDR3 runs 13 residues. Germline V gene data show CDR1 as SGHTA and CDR2 as FQGNSA. This sequence originates from a man aged 30 to 39 in good health. Sequenced: naive CD4+ T cells sorted from blood. This sample's subset: CD45RA+ positively selected. The J gene is TRBJ2-2, the V gene TRBV7-2, with TRBD1 matching over 8 bases. This CDR3 is CASSSDRAWELFF. Written as DNA, the CDR3 is TGTGCCAGCAGCTCGGACAGGGCGTGGGAGCTGTTTTTT.